This TCR beta chain comes out of a study of patients and donors after allogeneic stem cell transplantation. The germline V gene has CDR1 LNHNV and CDR2 YYDKDF (reference sequence). The CDR3 covers 16 residues. Trimming cost V 7 bases and J 2 bases, with 18 bases left between them. TCRdb recomputed calls from the RT-PCR reads with MiXCR, one row per CDR3 protein. The profile shows roughly 940,000 distinct CDR3 sequences, roughly 17% of them singletons. Input material: blood, either unsorted or a sorted T cell fraction (not recorded which). The chain uses TRBV15 and TRBJ2-1; unclear D gene. The origin of this receptor is a human donor who was either an allogeneic HSCT recipient or a stem cell or donor lymphocyte infusion donor (not recorded which). It is not recorded whose cells these are; they may come from a transplant donor. CDR3 sequence reads: CATNNVGPLTYNEQFF. The DNA for the CDR3 is TGTGCCACCAACAATGTCGGGCCCCTAACCTACAATGAGCAGTTCTTC.